Below, 17 T cell receptor beta chains from the same sample are listed, as sequenced in a study of OX40 agonist ivuxolimab in advanced cancers. The method was immunoSEQ multiplex PCR; TCRdb's version includes in-frame clones alone and lacks a portion of them. This table holds about 70,000 clones, roughly 80% found once. The sample here was CD4+ or CD8+ T cells sorted from blood, taken in a trial of the OX40 agonist ivuxolimab. These receptors all come from an adult with an advanced solid tumor such as melanoma, head and neck, liver or kidney cancer.

The genes are TRBV14 and TRBJ1-2, with a weak D call TRBD1 (6 bases). The V end was cut by 1 base, the J end by 6 bases, with 12 bases between. The CDR3 contains 14 residues. Germline-derived CDR1 and CDR2 are SGHDN and FVKESK. The CDR3 bases are TGTGCCAGCAGCCAAGGGGGGGCACCTAATGGCTACACCTTC. This encodes CASSQGGAPNGYTF.

The rearrangement links TRBV28 to TRBJ1-6; D not certain. The germline CDR1 and CDR2 sequences are MDHEN and SYDVKM. V lost 2 bases and J lost 4, with 3 bases in between. The CDR3 is 13 amino acids. The CDR3 DNA sequence: TGTGCCAGCAGTTTAGGATATAATTCACCCCTCCACTTT. This encodes CASSLGYNSPLHF.

The chain links TRBV18 to TRBJ1-4; no definite D call. The CDR3 is 16 residues long. The germline gives CDR1 KGHSH, CDR2 LQKENI. V gave up 3 bases and J gave up 8 bases, with 19 bases separating them. CDR3 coding DNA: TGTGCCAGCTCACCTACCGGGTCCTCATCGGGAGAAAAACTGTTTTTT. It specifies CASSPTGSSSGEKLFF. Variable domain in full (rest from reference TRBV18 and TRBJ1-4): NAGVMQNPRHLVRRRGQEARLRCSPMKGHSHVYWYRQLPEEGLKFMVYLQKENIIDESGMPKERFSAEFPKEGPSILRIQQVVRGDSAAYFCASSPTGSSSGEKLFFGSGTQLSVL.

In its sample, this clone was seen once. In nucleotides, the CDR3 is TGTGCCAGCAGGTGGGAACAGACTATGAACACTGAAGCTTTCTTT. It encodes CASRWEQTMNTEAFF. The rearrangement links TRBV11-2 to TRBJ1-1, with D hard to call. CDR1 is SGHAT and CDR2 is FQNNGV in the germline V gene. The CDR3 has 15 residues. V lost 6 bases and J lost 0, with 14 bases in between. The entire variable domain, with the rest obtained from reference TRBV11-2 and TRBJ1-1, is as follows: EAGVAQSPRYKIIEKRQSVAFWCNPISGHATLYWYQQILGQGPKLLIQFQNNGVVDDSQLPKDRFSAERLKGVDSTLKIQPAKLEDSAVYLCASRWEQTMNTEAFFGQGTRLTVV.

CDR3 region: CAIQDSLNTEAFF. DNA for the CDR3: TGTGCCATTCAGGACAGCTTGAACACTGAAGCTTTCTTT. The rearrangement links TRBV7-2 to TRBJ1-1; a weak D match, TRBD1 (6 bases). CDR3 size: 13 residues. CDR1 is SGHTA and CDR2 is FQGNSA in the germline V gene. V gave up 10 bases and J gave up 0 bases, with 12 bases separating them.

The chain uses TRBV4-2 and TRBJ2-1; D might be TRBD2 (5 bases). There are 15 residues in the CDR3. Per the germline V gene, CDR1 is LGHNA and CDR2 is YNFKEQ. The ends were cut back, 4 bases at V and 0 bases at J, with 10 bases in the middle. In DNA, the CDR3 is TGTGCCAGCAGCCCGGACTTCAGCTCCTACAATGAGCAGTTCTTC. Protein product: CASSPDFSSYNEQFF.

This chain links TRBV19 with TRBJ2-5; tentative D call: TRBD2 (5 bases). V shed 7 bases and J shed 4 bases, with 19 bases lying between them. The CDR3 sequence is 15 residues long. CDR1 LNHDA and CDR2 SQIVND come from the germline V gene (reference sequence). The CDR3 loop reads CASTLSGGVAETQYF. Written as DNA, the CDR3 is TGTGCCAGTACCCTCTCAGGAGGTGTAGCAGAGACCCAGTACTTC.

This chain links TRBV6-5 with TRBJ1-4, with D possibly being TRBD1 (5 bases). The CDR3 is made up of 14 amino acids. The ends were cut back, 2 bases at V and 7 bases at J, with 11 bases in the middle. The germline V gene has CDR1 MNHEY and CDR2 SVGAGI. CDR3 amino acids: CASSYRGRFEKLFF. DNA of the CDR3: TGTGCCAGCAGTTACAGGGGACGATTTGAAAAACTGTTTTTT.

The gene calls are TRBV19 and TRBJ1-5; TRBD1 might be the D (6 bases). The CDR3 length is 15 residues. V was trimmed by 3 bases and J by 3 bases, leaving 12 bases between them. CDR1 is LNHDA and CDR2 is SQIVND in the germline V gene (reference sequence). The CDR3 sequence is CASSISGANNQPQHF. As DNA, the CDR3 is TGTGCCAGTAGTATCTCAGGGGCTAACAATCAGCCCCAGCATTTT.

As regards this clone: Other nucleotide sequences from this sample produce the same CDR3. V gene TRBV30 combines with J gene TRBJ2-7, with 11 positions matching TRBD1. There are 15 residues in the CDR3. With V trimmed by 3 bases and J by 3 bases, 7 bases remained unmatched. Germline loops: CDR1 GTSNPN, CDR2 SVGIG (reference sequence). CDR3 protein: CAWRGDRGVVYEQYF. In DNA, the CDR3 is TGTGCCTGGAGGGGGGACAGGGGGGTTGTCTACGAGCAGTACTTC.

The chain joins TRBV9 to TRBJ1-2; D unresolved. Trimming removed 0 bases from V and 0 bases from J, with 9 bases in between. The CDR3 has 15 amino acids. Per germline, CDR1 SGDLS and CDR2 YYNGEE. In DNA, the CDR3 is TGTGCCAGCAGCGTAGCTATGTCACCTAACTATGGCTACACCTTC. Its protein product is CASSVAMSPNYGYTF.

The CDR3 bases are TGTGCCAGCTCAAACAGGGAGGCATCCGGAAACACCATATATTTT. Protein product: CASSNREASGNTIYF. J is TRBJ1-3 and V is TRBV18, with a weak D call TRBD1 (6 bases). V was shortened by 5 bases and J by 4 bases, with 15 bases between the two germline ends. This CDR3 spans 15 amino acids. Germline loops: CDR1 KGHSH, CDR2 LQKENI.

J is TRBJ2-5 and V is TRBV5-4, with 7 bases aligning to TRBD1. Trimming at V came to 4 bases and at J to 1 base, leaving 10 bases not matched to a gene. The CDR3 is 16 residues long. Germline-derived CDR1 and CDR2 are SGHNT and YYREEE (reference sequence). The CDR3 region is CASSQTGTVSQETQYF. The CDR3 DNA follows: TGTGCCAGCAGCCAGACCGGGACAGTGAGCCAAGAGACCCAGTACTTC.

V is TRBV5-1 and J is TRBJ2-1; 10 nucleotides align to TRBD1. The V segment lost 2 bases and the J segment 9 bases; nucleotides outside the gene matches: 5. There are 14 residues in the CDR3. The germline V gene has CDR1 SGHRS and CDR2 YFSETQ. The CDR3 region is CASSFDRGRGEQFF. CDR3 in DNA: TGCGCCAGCAGCTTTGACAGGGGGCGAGGTGAGCAGTTCTTC.

V is TRBV19 and J is TRBJ2-1; 10 nucleotides match TRBD2. The germline V gene encodes CDR1 LNHDA and CDR2 SQIVND (reference sequence). The CDR3 has 15 residues. With 5 bases clipped from V and 6 bases from J, the junction kept 7 bases outside the gene matches. This chain's CDR3 is CASSGQRGGRNEQFF. The CDR3 coding sequence is TGTGCCAGTAGTGGTCAGCGGGGGGGCCGCAATGAGCAGTTCTTC.

The V call is TRBV19, the J call TRBJ1-2, with a possible D match to TRBD1 (6 bases). CDR3 length equals 13 residues. Trimming shortened V by 4 bases and J by 4 bases, and 10 bases separated the two germline ends. CDR1 and CDR2 (germline): LNHDA, SQIVND (reference sequence). CDR3 bases: TGTGCCAGTAGTACGACAGGCACCTATGGCTACACCTTC. It specifies CASSTTGTYGYTF.

The chain couples TRBV29-1 to TRBJ2-1, with D possibly being TRBD1 (6 bases). V was shortened by 4 bases and J by 0 bases, with 10 bases between the two germline ends. The CDR3 spans 14 residues. CDR1 is SQVTM and CDR2 is ANQGSEA in the germline V gene. The CDR3 DNA is TGCAGCGTTGTGGGGGCTGGCTCCTACAATGAGCAGTTCTTC. It is translated as CSVVGAGSYNEQFF.